The TCR beta chain under discussion was sequenced for a study of CD8+ T cells in alopecia areata. cDNA prepared by RNA extraction and subsequent reverse transcription served as the template for sequencing. Clones were read by immunoSEQ multiplex PCR, and TCRdb kept only the in-frame ones, dropping some. The table has under 350,000 clones, roughly 60% seen once. Treatment in this sample: oral pan-JAK inhibitor, 5-10 mg twice daily. The clonotype originates from a human donor with alopecia areata. Sequenced here: CD4+ T cells sorted from blood, sampled at week 24, from a patient treated with tofacitinib.

The CDR3, as DNA: TGCAGCGTTAAGGGGGCCCGAGAAGGCTACACCTTC. The encoded protein is CSVKGAREGYTF. J is TRBJ1-2 and V is TRBV29-1; 7 bases match TRBD1. The CDR3 runs to 12 residues. Germline-derived CDR1 and CDR2 are SQVTM and ANQGSEA. V dropped 5 bases and J dropped 8; count of bases not matched to a gene: 8.